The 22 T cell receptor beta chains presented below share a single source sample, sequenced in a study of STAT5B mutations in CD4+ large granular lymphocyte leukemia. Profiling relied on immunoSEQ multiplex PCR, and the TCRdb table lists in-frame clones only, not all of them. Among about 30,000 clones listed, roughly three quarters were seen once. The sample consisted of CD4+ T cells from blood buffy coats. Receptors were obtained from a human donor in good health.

The CDR3 DNA reads TGTGCCAGCAGCCCCTCCGGAGGGGGCTTGGACATTCAGTACTTC. It translates to CASSPSGGGLDIQYF. The chain recombines TRBV28 with TRBJ2-4, with D perhaps matching TRBD1 (7 bases). Germline loops: CDR1 MDHEN, CDR2 SYDVKM. The ends were cut back, 6 bases at V and 8 bases at J, with 20 bases in the middle. CDR3 length: 15 amino acids. Based on the CDR3 plus reference TRBV28 and TRBJ2-4, the full variable domain is DVKVTQSSRYLVKRTGEKVFLECVQDMDHENMFWYRQDPGLGLRLIYFSYDVKMKEKGDIPEGYSVSREKKERFSLILESASTNQTSMYLCASSPSGGGLDIQYFGAGTRLSVL.

The CDR3 here is CASSLVGPSDTQYF. DNA of the CDR3: TGTGCCAGCAGCTTGGTGGGACCCTCGGATACGCAGTATTTT. V and J are TRBV7-6 and TRBJ2-3; D is tentatively TRBD1 or TRBD2 (5 bases each). The V end lost 3 bases, the J end lost 6 bases, and 13 bases lay between the germline ends. CDR3 length: 14 residues. Per the germline V gene, CDR1 is SGHVS and CDR2 is FNYEAQ. The entire variable domain, with the rest obtained from reference TRBV7-6 and TRBJ2-3, is as follows: GAGVSQSPRYKVTKRGQDVALRCDPISGHVSLYWYRQALGQGPEFLTYFNYEAQQDKSGLPNDRFSAERPEGSISTLTIQRTEQRDSAMYRCASSLVGPSDTQYFGPGTRLTVL.

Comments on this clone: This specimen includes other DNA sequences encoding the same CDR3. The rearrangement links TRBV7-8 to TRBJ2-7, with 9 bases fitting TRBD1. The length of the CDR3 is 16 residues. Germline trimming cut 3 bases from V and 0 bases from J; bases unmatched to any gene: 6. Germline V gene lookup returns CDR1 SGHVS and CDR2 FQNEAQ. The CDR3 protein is CASSFPGQGNSYEQYF. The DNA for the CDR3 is TGTGCCAGCAGCTTCCCGGGACAGGGAAACTCCTACGAGCAGTACTTC. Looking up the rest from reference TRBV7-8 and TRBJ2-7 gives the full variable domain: GAGVSQSPRYKVAKRGQDVALRCDPISGHVSLFWYQQALGQGPEFLTYFQNEAQLDKSGLPSDRFFAERPEGSVSTLKIQRTQQEDSAVYLCASSFPGQGNSYEQYFGPGTRLTVT.

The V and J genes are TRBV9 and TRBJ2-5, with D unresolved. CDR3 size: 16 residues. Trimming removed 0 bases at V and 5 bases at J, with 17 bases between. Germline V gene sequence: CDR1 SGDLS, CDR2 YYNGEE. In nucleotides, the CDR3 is TGTGCCAGCAGCGTAGGCAGCGACCCTAGTTGGGAGACCCAGTACTTC. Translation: CASSVGSDPSWETQYF.

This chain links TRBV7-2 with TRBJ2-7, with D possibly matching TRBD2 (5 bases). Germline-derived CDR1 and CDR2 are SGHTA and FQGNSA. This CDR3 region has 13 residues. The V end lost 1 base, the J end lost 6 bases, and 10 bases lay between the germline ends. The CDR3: CASSLGGVPEQYF. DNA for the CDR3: TGTGCCAGCAGCTTAGGGGGAGTCCCCGAGCAGTACTTC.

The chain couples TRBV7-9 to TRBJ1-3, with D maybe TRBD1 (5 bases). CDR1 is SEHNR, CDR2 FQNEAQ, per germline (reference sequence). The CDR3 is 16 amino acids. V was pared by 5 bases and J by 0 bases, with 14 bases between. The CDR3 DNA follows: TGTGCCAGCAGCCCGGGACTCCTGAGCTCTGGAAACACCATATATTTT. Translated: CASSPGLLSSGNTIYF. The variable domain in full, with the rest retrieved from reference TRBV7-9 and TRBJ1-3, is DTGVSQNPRHKITKRGQNVTFRCDPISEHNRLYWYRQTLGQGPEFLTYFQNEAQLEKSRLLSDRFSAERPKGSFSTLEIQRTEQGDSAMYLCASSPGLLSSGNTIYFGEGSWLTVV.

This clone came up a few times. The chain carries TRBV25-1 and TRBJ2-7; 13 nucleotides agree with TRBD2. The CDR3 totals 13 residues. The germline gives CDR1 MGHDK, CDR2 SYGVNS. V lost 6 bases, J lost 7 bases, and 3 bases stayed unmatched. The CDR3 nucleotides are TGTGCCAGCAGACTAGCGGGAGGGTGGGAGCAGTACTTC. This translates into CASRLAGGWEQYF.

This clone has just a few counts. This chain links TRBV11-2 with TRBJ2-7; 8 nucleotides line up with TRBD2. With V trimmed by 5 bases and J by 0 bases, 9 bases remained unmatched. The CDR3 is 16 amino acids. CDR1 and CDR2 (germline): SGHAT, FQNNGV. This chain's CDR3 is CASSARTSRSSYEQYF. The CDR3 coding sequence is TGTGCCAGCAGCGCACGGACTAGCCGTAGCTCCTACGAGCAGTACTTC.

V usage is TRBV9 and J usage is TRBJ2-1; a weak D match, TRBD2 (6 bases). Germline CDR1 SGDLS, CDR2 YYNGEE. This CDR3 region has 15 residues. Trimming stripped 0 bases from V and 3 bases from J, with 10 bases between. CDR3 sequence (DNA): TGTGCCAGCAGCGTAGATAGCGGCCGCTACAATGAGCAGTTCTTC. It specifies CASSVDSGRYNEQFF.

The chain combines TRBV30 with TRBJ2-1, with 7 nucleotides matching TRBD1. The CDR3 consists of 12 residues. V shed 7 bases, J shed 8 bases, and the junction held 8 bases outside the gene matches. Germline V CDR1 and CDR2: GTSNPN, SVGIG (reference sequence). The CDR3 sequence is CASDRAVDEQFF. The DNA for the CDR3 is TGTGCCTCTGACAGGGCGGTCGATGAGCAGTTCTTC.

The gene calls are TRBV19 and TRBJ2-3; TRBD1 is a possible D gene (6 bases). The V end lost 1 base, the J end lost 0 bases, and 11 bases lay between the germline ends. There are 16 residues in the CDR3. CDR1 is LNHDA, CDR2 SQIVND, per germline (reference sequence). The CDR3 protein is CASSIGLRGSTDTQYF. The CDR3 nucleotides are TGTGCCAGTAGTATAGGTCTCAGGGGTAGCACAGATACGCAGTATTTT. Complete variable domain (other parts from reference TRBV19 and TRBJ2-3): DGGITQSPKYLFRKEGQNVTLSCEQNLNHDAMYWYRQDPGQGLRLIYYSQIVNDFQKGDIAEGYSVSREKKESFPLTVTSAQKNPTAFYLCASSIGLRGSTDTQYFGPGTRLTVL.

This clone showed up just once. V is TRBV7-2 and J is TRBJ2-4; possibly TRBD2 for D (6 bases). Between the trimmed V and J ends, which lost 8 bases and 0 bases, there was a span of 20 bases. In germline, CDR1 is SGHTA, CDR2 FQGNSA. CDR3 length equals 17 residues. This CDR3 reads CASQLLGTGLAKNIQYF. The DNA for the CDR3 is TGTGCCAGCCAACTGTTAGGTACGGGACTAGCCAAAAACATTCAGTACTTC.

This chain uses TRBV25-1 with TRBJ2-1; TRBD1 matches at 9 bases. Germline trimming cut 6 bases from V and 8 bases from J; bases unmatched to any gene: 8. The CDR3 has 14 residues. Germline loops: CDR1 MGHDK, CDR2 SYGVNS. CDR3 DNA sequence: TGTGCCAGCAGCGGAAGGGGACAGGGCTATGAGCAGTTCTTC. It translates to CASSGRGQGYEQFF.

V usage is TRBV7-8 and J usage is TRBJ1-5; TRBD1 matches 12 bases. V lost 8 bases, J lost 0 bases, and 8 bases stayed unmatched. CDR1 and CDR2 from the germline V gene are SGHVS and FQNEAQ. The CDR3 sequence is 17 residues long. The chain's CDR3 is CASSGTGGRNSNQPQHF. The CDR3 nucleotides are TGTGCCAGCTCCGGGACAGGGGGCCGAAATAGCAATCAGCCCCAGCATTTT.

CDR3 sequence reads: CASSSRESSYNEQFF. CDR3 sequence (DNA): TGTGCCAGCAGCTCTCGCGAGAGCTCCTACAATGAGCAGTTCTTC. The V and J genes are TRBV7-7 and TRBJ2-1; D gene ambiguous. V was pared by 4 bases and J by 0 bases, with 10 bases between. CDR3 length: 15 amino acids. Germline CDR1 and CDR2: SSHAT and FNYEAQ (reference sequence).

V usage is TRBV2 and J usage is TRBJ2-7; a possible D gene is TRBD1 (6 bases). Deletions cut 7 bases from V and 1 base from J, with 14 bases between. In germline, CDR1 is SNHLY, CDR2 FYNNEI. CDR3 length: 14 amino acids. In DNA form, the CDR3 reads TGTGCCAGCAATCCCCGGACAGTTTCCTACGAGCAGTACTTC. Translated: CASNPRTVSYEQYF.

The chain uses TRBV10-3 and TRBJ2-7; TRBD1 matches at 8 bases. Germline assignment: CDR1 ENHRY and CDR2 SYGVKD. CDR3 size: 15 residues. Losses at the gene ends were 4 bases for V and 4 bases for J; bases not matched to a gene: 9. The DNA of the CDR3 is TGTGCCATCAGTGCAGTCACAGGGGGGAGATACGAGCAGTACTTC. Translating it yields CAISAVTGGRYEQYF.

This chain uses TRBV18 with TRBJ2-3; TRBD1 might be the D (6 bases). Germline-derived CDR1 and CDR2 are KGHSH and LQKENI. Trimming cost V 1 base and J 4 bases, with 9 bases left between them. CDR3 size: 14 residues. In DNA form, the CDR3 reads TGTGCCAGCTCACCACTACAGGGCCCAGATACGCAGTATTTT. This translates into CASSPLQGPDTQYF.

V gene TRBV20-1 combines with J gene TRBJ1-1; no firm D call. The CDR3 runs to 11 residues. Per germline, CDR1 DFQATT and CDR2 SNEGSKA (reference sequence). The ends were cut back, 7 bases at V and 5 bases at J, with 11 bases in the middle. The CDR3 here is CSVPTKTEAFF. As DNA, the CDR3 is TGCAGTGTCCCTACAAAAACTGAAGCTTTCTTT.

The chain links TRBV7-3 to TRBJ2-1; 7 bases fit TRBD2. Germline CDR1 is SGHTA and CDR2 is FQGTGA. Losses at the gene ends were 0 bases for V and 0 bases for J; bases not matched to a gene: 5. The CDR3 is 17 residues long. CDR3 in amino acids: CASSLTFGGSSYNEQFF. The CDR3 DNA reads TGTGCCAGCAGCTTAACGTTTGGCGGGAGCTCCTACAATGAGCAGTTCTTC.

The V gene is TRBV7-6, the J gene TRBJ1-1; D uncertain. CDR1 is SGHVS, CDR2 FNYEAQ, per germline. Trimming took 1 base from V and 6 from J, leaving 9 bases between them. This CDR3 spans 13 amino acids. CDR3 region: CASSLDVRSEAFF. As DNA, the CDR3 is TGTGCCAGCAGCTTAGATGTGCGATCTGAAGCTTTCTTT.

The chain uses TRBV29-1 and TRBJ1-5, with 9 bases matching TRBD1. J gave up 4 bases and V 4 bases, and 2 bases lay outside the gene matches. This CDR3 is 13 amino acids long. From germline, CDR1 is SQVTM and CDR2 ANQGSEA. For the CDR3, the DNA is TGCAGCGTTGGCGGGACAGGGAATCAGCCCCAGCATTTT. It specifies CSVGGTGNQPQHF.